These 32 T cell receptor beta chains originate from one sample sequenced in a study of T cells after posttransplantation cyclophosphamide. The table came from immunoSEQ multiplex PCR; TCRdb's copy has only in-frame clones and leaves some out. The sample holds about 16,000 clones, roughly 87% seen once. Control samples came 1 year after myeloablative marrow transplants with methotrexate plus calcineurin inhibitor. Sequencing was performed on PBMCs, taken after an allogeneic stem cell transplant with a calcineurin inhibitor and methotrexate. The receptors shown here come from a male patient aged 50 to 60 who received an allogeneic stem cell transplant from an unrelated donor, was CMV-positive, and had chronic GVHD only. These T cells may partly come from the graft donor.

This chain connects TRBV2 to TRBJ2-3; 7 positions agree with TRBD2. CDR3 length: 16 residues. CDR1 SNHLY and CDR2 FYNNEI come from the germline V gene. The J segment lost 0 bases and the V segment lost 0 bases, leaving 3 bases of the junction unmatched. Here the CDR3 reads CASSEAASGSTDTQYF. CDR3 in DNA: TGTGCCAGCAGTGAAGCGGCTAGCGGTAGCACAGATACGCAGTATTTT. Drawing the rest from reference TRBV2 and TRBJ2-3, the complete variable domain is EPEVTQTPSHQVTQMGQEVILRCVPISNHLYFYWYRQILGQKVEFLVSFYNNEISEKSEIFDDQFSVERPDGSNFTLKIRSTKLEDSAMYFCASSEAASGSTDTQYFGPGTRLTVL.

The table lists this clone with a few counts. The gene calls are TRBV7-9 and TRBJ2-2, with TRBD1 matching over 9 bases. Trimming cost V 5 bases and J 3 bases; bases outside gene matches: 10. This CDR3 comprises 17 residues. Germline CDR1 and CDR2: SEHNR and FQNEAQ (reference sequence). The CDR3 nucleotides are TGTGCCAGCAGCCGCCCGGAGGGGACAGGGTACACCGGGGAGCTGTTTTTT. Encoded protein: CASSRPEGTGYTGELFF. Full variable domain (outside the CDR3, taken from reference TRBV7-9 and TRBJ2-2): DTGVSQNPRHKITKRGQNVTFRCDPISEHNRLYWYRQTLGQGPEFLTYFQNEAQLEKSRLLSDRFSAERPKGSFSTLEIQRTEQGDSAMYLCASSRPEGTGYTGELFFGEGSRLTVL.

The chain joins TRBV6-1 to TRBJ1-4; D gene unclear. Trimming left V 4 bases short and J 4 bases short, with 10 bases between. CDR3 length: 14 amino acids. CDR1 is MNHNS, CDR2 SASEGT, per germline. The CDR3 sequence: CASSARVRNEKLFF. The CDR3 nucleotides are TGTGCCAGCAGTGCTCGGGTTCGTAATGAAAAACTGTTTTTT.

The V gene is TRBV7-9, the J gene TRBJ1-2; TRBD1 might be the D (6 bases). V lost 3 bases and J lost 6, with 14 bases in between. Germline V CDR1 and CDR2: SEHNR, FQNEAQ (reference sequence). CDR3 length: 14 residues. The CDR3 coding sequence is TGTGCCAGCAGCTTCCGGGCAGGGGCGAATGGCTACACCTTC. This codes for CASSFRAGANGYTF. Looking up the rest from reference TRBV7-9 and TRBJ1-2 gives the full variable domain: DTGVSQNPRHKITKRGQNVTFRCDPISEHNRLYWYRQTLGQGPEFLTYFQNEAQLEKSRLLSDRFSAERPKGSFSTLEIQRTEQGDSAMYLCASSFRAGANGYTFGSGTRLTVV.

V usage is TRBV5-3 and J usage is TRBJ2-7, with 7 bases matching TRBD2. TRBV5-3 is an ORF, and what it does is uncertain. Germline trimming cut 0 bases from V and 6 bases from J; bases unmatched to any gene: 9. CDR3 size: 15 residues. The CDR3 region has the DNA TGTGCCAGAAGCTTGGCGGGTGGGAGGGTTCTCGAGCAGTACTTC. Translating it yields CARSLAGGRVLEQYF.

About this clone itself: A read error may account for a junction end that differs from germline. The chain joins TRBV29-1 to TRBJ2-1; a possible D gene is TRBD2 (5 bases). In germline, CDR1 is SQVTM, CDR2 ANQGSEA. The CDR3 runs 12 residues. The CDR3 reads CSIEVLGVEQFF. The CDR3 coding sequence is TGCAGCATTGAGGTCCTCGGGGTCGAGCAGTTCTTC.

This clone has a handful of counts. The rearrangement links TRBV2 to TRBJ2-7; 7 positions match TRBD2. The CDR3 runs to 17 residues. V was clipped by 2 bases and J by 2 bases; unmatched bases: 12. Germline CDR1 SNHLY, CDR2 FYNNEI. The CDR3 DNA follows: TGTGCCAGCAGTGAAACTGTTTCGGCTAGCGGAACCTACGAGCAGTACTTC. This gives the protein CASSETVSASGTYEQYF.

The V and J genes are TRBV6-1 and TRBJ1-2; D gene uncertain. CDR1 and CDR2 from the germline V gene are MNHNS and SASEGT. The CDR3 contains 12 residues. The ends were cut back, 8 bases at V and 6 bases at J, with 13 bases in the middle. CDR3 sequence reads: CASLGSVNGYTF. In nucleotides, the CDR3 is TGTGCCAGCCTCGGTTCTGTTAATGGCTACACCTTC.

This clone has just one count. J is TRBJ2-1 and V is TRBV5-1, with a weak D call TRBD2 (5 bases). The CDR3 loop spans 13 amino acids. Germline CDR1 reads SGHRS; CDR2 reads YFSETQ. V was pared by 5 bases and J by 2 bases, with 8 bases between. Here the CDR3 DNA reads TGCGCCAGCAGTTACGGGACCTACAATGAGCAGTTCTTC. Translating gives CASSYGTYNEQFF.

This clone was found once. The rearrangement links TRBV29-1 to TRBJ2-5, with 15 bases aligning to TRBD2. Trimming took 3 bases from V and 5 from J; bases not matched to a gene: 4. This CDR3 has 15 amino acids. The germline gives CDR1 SQVTM, CDR2 ANQGSEA. CDR3 nucleotide sequence: TGCAGCGTTGATGGACTAGCGGGAGGGAGGGAGACCCAGTACTTC. Residues: CSVDGLAGGRETQYF.

The V and J genes are TRBV11-2 and TRBJ2-5; the match to TRBD2 covers 11 bases. CDR1 and CDR2 (germline): SGHAT, FQNNGV. This CDR3 is 16 amino acids long. V dropped 2 bases and J dropped 4; count of bases not matched to a gene: 6. The CDR3 is CASSLTLLAGGETQYF. CDR3 nucleotides: TGTGCCAGCAGCTTAACTCTCCTAGCGGGGGGAGAGACCCAGTACTTC.

This sequence joins TRBV9 and TRBJ2-1, with D possibly being TRBD1 (5 bases). Trimming pared 6 bases from V and 6 bases from J, leaving 16 bases between. The CDR3 contains 14 residues. Germline assignment: CDR1 SGDLS and CDR2 YYNGEE. The CDR3 DNA sequence: TGTGCCAGCAACCCAGGGCTGTTGTTCAATGAGCAGTTCTTC. This translates into CASNPGLLFNEQFF.

The V call is TRBV28, the J call TRBJ2-3, with TRBD1 as a possible D gene (5 bases). This CDR3 spans 15 amino acids. Germline loops: CDR1 MDHEN, CDR2 SYDVKM. Between the trimmed V and J ends, which lost 5 bases and 3 bases, there was a span of 15 bases. The CDR3 is CASSNRLQRTDTQYF. Written as DNA, the CDR3 is TGTGCCAGCAGTAACAGGTTACAAAGGACAGATACGCAGTATTTT.

The chain is built from TRBV5-1 and TRBJ2-2, with 8 bases that match TRBD1. This CDR3 has 13 amino acids. Germline-derived CDR1 and CDR2 are SGHRS and YFSETQ. Germline trimming cut 7 bases from V and 1 base from J; bases unmatched to any gene: 0. The CDR3 region is CASGTGNTGELFF. The CDR3 region has the DNA TGCGCCAGCGGGACAGGGAACACCGGGGAGCTGTTTTTT. Full variable domain (rest looked up from reference TRBV5-1 and TRBJ2-2): KAGVTQTPRYLIKTRGQQVTLSCSPISGHRSVSWYQQTPGQGLQFLFEYFSETQRNKGNFPGRFSGRQFSNSRSEMNVSTLELGDSALYLCASGTGNTGELFFGEGSRLTVL.

V usage is TRBV10-3 and J usage is TRBJ2-1; 14 nucleotides match TRBD2. Trimming at V came to 6 bases and at J to 2 bases, leaving 3 bases not matched to a gene. Per germline, CDR1 ENHRY and CDR2 SYGVKD. The CDR3 loop spans 16 amino acids. In nucleotides, the CDR3 is TGTGCCATCAGGGGGACTAGCGGGGGACCCTACAATGAGCAGTTCTTC. Its protein is CAIRGTSGGPYNEQFF.

The chain uses TRBV11-3 and TRBJ1-6, with D tentatively TRBD1 (5 bases). The CDR3 loop spans 13 amino acids. The V and J ends lost 4 bases and 8 bases respectively, with 9 bases between them. The germline V gene encodes CDR1 SGHNT and CDR2 YENEEA. CDR3 sequence reads: CASSSQGDSPLHF. The DNA of the CDR3 is TGTGCCAGCAGCTCTCAAGGGGATTCACCCCTCCACTTT.

The V gene is TRBV19, the J gene TRBJ2-7, with TRBD2 as a possible D gene (6 bases). V was clipped by 1 base and J by 3 bases, with 13 bases between them. Germline lookup yields CDR1 LNHDA and CDR2 SQIVND (reference sequence). The CDR3 loop spans 15 amino acids. The CDR3 coding sequence is TGTGCCAGTAGTATAGGGGGCGGAGGGCTCTACGAGCAGTACTTC. Its translation: CASSIGGGGLYEQYF.

V and J are TRBV9 and TRBJ2-5; possible D gene TRBD1, 7 bases. The CDR3 has 15 amino acids. The V end was cut by 2 bases, the J end by 5 bases, with 16 bases between. Germline V gives CDR1 SGDLS, CDR2 YYNGEE. CDR3 residues: CASSVGGGAGETQYF. The CDR3 coding sequence is TGTGCCAGCAGCGTTGGAGGGGGCGCGGGGGAGACCCAGTACTTC.

This chain joins TRBV11-3 and TRBJ2-5; TRBD2 matches 8 bases. Losses at the gene ends were 5 bases for V and 1 base for J; bases not matched to a gene: 9. The germline gives CDR1 SGHNT, CDR2 YENEEA. The length of the CDR3 is 16 residues. CDR3 sequence: CASSQNLAGVQETQYF. The CDR3 region has the DNA TGTGCCAGCAGCCAAAACCTAGCGGGTGTCCAAGAGACCCAGTACTTC.

The chain uses TRBV18 and TRBJ2-1, with a possible D match to TRBD1 (5 bases). CDR1 KGHSH and CDR2 LQKENI come from the germline V gene. There are 14 residues in the CDR3. Between the trimmed V and J ends, which lost 3 bases and 5 bases, there was a span of 11 bases. The CDR3, as DNA: TGTGCCAGCTCACCCCGACAGCCAGACAATGAGCAGTTCTTC. It specifies CASSPRQPDNEQFF.

The chain links TRBV2 to TRBJ2-7, with D perhaps TRBD2 (7 bases). The CDR3 totals 15 residues. The V end lost 3 bases, the J end lost 0 bases, and 12 bases lay between the germline ends. CDR1 SNHLY and CDR2 FYNNEI come from the germline V gene. CDR3 in DNA: TGTGCCAGCAGTGAGGGGGGGCCGAACTCCTACGAGCAGTACTTC. The encoded protein is CASSEGGPNSYEQYF.

CDR3 protein: CASSLTGGDYGYTF. The DNA for the CDR3 is TGTGCCAGCAGCTTAACCGGGGGAGACTATGGCTACACCTTC. The rearrangement links TRBV7-3 to TRBJ1-2, with D possibly being TRBD1 (5 bases). The germline V and J ends were trimmed by 0 bases and 3 bases, with 8 bases remaining between them. This CDR3 has 14 residues. Germline V gene lookup returns CDR1 SGHTA and CDR2 FQGTGA.

V usage is TRBV21-1 and J usage is TRBJ2-2; TRBD1, as called in the table, went unchecked against the DNA. TRBV21-1 is reported as a pseudogene. The CDR3 totals 17 residues. CDR3 region: CASSKEGASGRGGELFF. CDR3 nucleotide sequence: TGTGCCAGCAGCAAAGAGGGGGCGTCAGGGCGAGGCGGGGAGCTGTTTTTT.

The count of this clone is one. The J gene is TRBJ2-1, the V gene TRBV5-1, with TRBD2 matching 9 bases. The CDR3 has 16 amino acids. Germline CDR1 reads SGHRS; CDR2 reads YFSETQ. Germline trimming cut 2 bases from V and 6 bases from J; bases unmatched to any gene: 9. This CDR3 is CASSFSRAGGGNEQFF. In DNA form, the CDR3 reads TGCGCCAGCAGCTTTAGTCGAGCGGGAGGAGGCAATGAGCAGTTCTTC.

The chain combines TRBV5-5 with TRBJ2-2; possibly TRBD2 for D (7 bases). The CDR3 totals 16 residues. The V gene lost 4 bases and the J gene lost 4 bases, with 17 bases spanning the gap. CDR1 and CDR2 (germline): SGHKS, YYEKEE (reference sequence). The CDR3: CASSHRGDTSTGELFF. The CDR3 DNA reads as TGTGCCAGCAGCCACCGGGGGGACACCTCCACCGGGGAGCTGTTTTTT.

This clone was seen a handful of times. The chain uses TRBV11-3 and TRBJ1-6, with D possibly matching TRBD1 (6 bases). The V and J ends lost 2 bases and 6 bases respectively, with 11 bases between them. The length of the CDR3 is 15 residues. Germline CDR1 SGHNT, CDR2 YENEEA. Written as DNA, the CDR3 is TGTGCCAGCAGCTTAAACAGGGCGACTAATTCACCCCTCCACTTT. This encodes CASSLNRATNSPLHF.

This sequence joins TRBV19 and TRBJ1-2, with TRBD1 matching 9 bases. CDR1 and CDR2 (germline): LNHDA, SQIVND (reference sequence). This CDR3 is 13 amino acids long. V shed 6 bases and J 6 bases; nucleotides not matched to a gene: 5. The CDR3 nucleotides read TGTGCCAGTAGAACAGGGGGCGCAAATGGCTACACCTTC. This sequence encodes CASRTGGANGYTF.

The sample holds a few counts of this clone. This chain connects TRBV19 to TRBJ2-7; 9 positions match TRBD1. CDR3 length: 15 residues. Trimming cost V 2 bases and J 6 bases; bases outside gene matches: 8. CDR1 and CDR2 (germline): LNHDA, SQIVND (reference sequence). CDR3 in DNA: TGTGCCAGTAGTATATTAGCAGGGACAGGGCGCGAGCAGTACTTC. Translation: CASSILAGTGREQYF.

The rearrangement joins TRBV4-3 to TRBJ2-3; 8 bases are a match to TRBD2. V was pared by 4 bases and J by 4 bases, with 7 bases of the junction left unmatched. From germline, CDR1 is LGHNA and CDR2 YSLEER. This CDR3 is built from 15 residues. DNA for the CDR3: TGCGCCAGCAGCCCTTCAGCGGGAGTCTCAGATACGCAGTATTTT. It is translated as CASSPSAGVSDTQYF.

This chain uses TRBV5-4 with TRBJ2-3; possible D gene TRBD2, 7 bases. Deletions cut 4 bases from V and 4 bases from J, with 10 bases between. CDR3 length: 13 amino acids. Per the germline V gene, CDR1 is SGHNT and CDR2 is YYREEE (reference sequence). The CDR3 sequence is CASSGGGADTQYF. The CDR3 region has the DNA TGTGCCAGCAGCGGGGGGGGCGCAGATACGCAGTATTTT.

This clone was detected once. V gene TRBV5-6 combines with J gene TRBJ2-7; 7 bases match TRBD1. With V trimmed by 5 bases and J by 1 base, 3 bases remained unmatched. The germline gives CDR1 SGHDT, CDR2 YYEEEE. The CDR3 extends over 13 amino acids. This chain's CDR3 is CASSDRVSYEQYF. CDR3 nucleotide sequence: TGTGCCAGCAGTGACAGGGTGTCCTACGAGCAGTACTTC.

The chain employs TRBV6-1 and TRBJ2-7; a possible D gene is TRBD1 (5 bases). Trimming took 5 bases from V and 2 from J, leaving 10 bases between them. The CDR3 loop spans 13 amino acids. Germline values: CDR1 MNHNS, CDR2 SASEGT. In DNA form, the CDR3 reads TGTGCCAGCAGTTTTGAAGGGGCCTACGAGCAGTACTTC. Amino acids: CASSFEGAYEQYF.